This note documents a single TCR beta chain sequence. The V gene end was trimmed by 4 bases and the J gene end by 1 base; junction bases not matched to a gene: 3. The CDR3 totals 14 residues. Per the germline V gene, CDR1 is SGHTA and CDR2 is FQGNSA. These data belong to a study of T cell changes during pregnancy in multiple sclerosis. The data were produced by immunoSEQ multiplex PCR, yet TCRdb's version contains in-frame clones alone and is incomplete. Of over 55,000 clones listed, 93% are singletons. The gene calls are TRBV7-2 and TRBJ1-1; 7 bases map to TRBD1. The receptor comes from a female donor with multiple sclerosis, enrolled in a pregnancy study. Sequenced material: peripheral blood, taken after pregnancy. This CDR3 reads CASSYRGGNTEAFF. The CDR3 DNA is TGTGCCAGCAGCTACAGGGGAGGGAACACTGAAGCTTTCTTT.